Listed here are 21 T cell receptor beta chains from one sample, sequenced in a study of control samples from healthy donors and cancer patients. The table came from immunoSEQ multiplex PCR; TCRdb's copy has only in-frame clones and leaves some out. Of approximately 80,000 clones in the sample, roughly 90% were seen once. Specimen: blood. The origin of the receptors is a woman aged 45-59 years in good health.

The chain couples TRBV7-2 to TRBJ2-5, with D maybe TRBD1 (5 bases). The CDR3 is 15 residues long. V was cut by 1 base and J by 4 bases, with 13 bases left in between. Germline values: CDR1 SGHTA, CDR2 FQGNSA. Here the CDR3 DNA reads TGTGCCAGCAGCTTAGATGGGGCCATCGGAGAGACCCAGTACTTC. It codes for CASSLDGAIGETQYF.

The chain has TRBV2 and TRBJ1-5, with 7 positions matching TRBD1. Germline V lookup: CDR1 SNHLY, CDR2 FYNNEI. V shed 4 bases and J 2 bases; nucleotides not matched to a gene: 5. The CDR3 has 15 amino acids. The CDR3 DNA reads TGTGCCAGCAGTGGCTTCGGACAGGGCAATCAGCCCCAGCATTTT. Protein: CASSGFGQGNQPQHF.

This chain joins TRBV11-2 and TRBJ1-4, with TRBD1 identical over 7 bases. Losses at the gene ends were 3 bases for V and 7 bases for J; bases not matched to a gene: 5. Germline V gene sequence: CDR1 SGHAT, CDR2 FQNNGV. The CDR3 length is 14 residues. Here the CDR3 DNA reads TGTGCCAGCAGCTTCGGAGGGGGCTCTGAAAAACTGTTTTTT. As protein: CASSFGGGSEKLFF.

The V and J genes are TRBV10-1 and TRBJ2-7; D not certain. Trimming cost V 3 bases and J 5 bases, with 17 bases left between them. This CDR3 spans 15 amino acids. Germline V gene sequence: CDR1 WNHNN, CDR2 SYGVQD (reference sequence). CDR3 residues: CASSESIGKGHEQYF. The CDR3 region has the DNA TGCGCCAGCAGTGAATCAATAGGGAAGGGCCACGAGCAGTACTTC.

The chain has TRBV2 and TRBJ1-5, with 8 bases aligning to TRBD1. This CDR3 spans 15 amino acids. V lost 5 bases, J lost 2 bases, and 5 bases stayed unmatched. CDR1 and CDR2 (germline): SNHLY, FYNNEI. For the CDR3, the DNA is TGTGCCAGCAGTAAAGACAGGGGAGGCAATCAGCCCCAGCATTTT. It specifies CASSKDRGGNQPQHF.

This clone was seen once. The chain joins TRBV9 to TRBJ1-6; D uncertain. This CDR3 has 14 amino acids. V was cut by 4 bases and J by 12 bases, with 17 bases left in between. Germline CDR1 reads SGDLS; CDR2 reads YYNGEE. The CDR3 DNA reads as TGTGCCAGCAGCACAACCCCAGCTGAGGGACCCCTCCACTTT. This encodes CASSTTPAEGPLHF.

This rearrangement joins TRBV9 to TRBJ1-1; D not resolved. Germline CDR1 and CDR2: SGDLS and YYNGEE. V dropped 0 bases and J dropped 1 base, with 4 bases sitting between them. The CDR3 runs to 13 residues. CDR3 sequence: CASSVDQNTEAFF. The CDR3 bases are TGTGCCAGCAGCGTAGACCAGAACACTGAAGCTTTCTTT.

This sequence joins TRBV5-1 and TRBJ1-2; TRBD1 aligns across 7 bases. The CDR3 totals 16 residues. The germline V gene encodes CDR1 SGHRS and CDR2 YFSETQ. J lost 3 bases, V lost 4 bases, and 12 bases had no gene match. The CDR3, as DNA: TGCGCCAGCAGCAGAGACGGGACAGCCAATTACTATGGCTACACCTTC. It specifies CASSRDGTANYYGYTF.

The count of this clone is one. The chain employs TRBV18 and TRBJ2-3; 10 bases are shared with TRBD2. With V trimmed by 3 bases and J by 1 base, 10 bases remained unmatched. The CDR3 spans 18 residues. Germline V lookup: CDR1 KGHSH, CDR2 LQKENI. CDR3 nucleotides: TGTGCCAGCTCACCCCTCATAGATACTAGCGGGGGCACAGATACGCAGTATTTT. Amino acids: CASSPLIDTSGGTDTQYF.

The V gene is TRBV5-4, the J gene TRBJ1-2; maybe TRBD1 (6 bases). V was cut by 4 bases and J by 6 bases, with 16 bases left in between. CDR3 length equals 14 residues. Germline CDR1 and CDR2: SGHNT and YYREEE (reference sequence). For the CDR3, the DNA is TGTGCCAGCAGCGCGGCACAGGGCTTTGATGGCTACACCTTC. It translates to CASSAAQGFDGYTF.

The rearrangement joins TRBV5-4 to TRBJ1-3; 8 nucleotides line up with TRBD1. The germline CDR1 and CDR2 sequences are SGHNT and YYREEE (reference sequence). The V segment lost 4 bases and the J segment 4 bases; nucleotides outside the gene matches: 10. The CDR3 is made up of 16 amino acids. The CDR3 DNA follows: TGTGCCAGCAGCGCCCCCGGGACAGGAGGCGGAAACACCATATATTTT. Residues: CASSAPGTGGGNTIYF. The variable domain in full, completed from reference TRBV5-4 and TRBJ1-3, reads ETGVTQSPTHLIKTRGQQVTLRCSSQSGHNTVSWYQQALGQGPQFIFQYYREEENGRGNFPPRFSGLQFPNYSSELNVNALELDDSALYLCASSAPGTGGGNTIYFGEGSWLTVV.

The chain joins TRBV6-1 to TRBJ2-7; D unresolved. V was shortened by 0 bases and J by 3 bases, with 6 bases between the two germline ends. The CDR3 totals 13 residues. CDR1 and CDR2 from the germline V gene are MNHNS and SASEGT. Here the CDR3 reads CASSEAGRYEQYF. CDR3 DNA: TGTGCCAGCAGTGAAGCCGGACGCTACGAGCAGTACTTC.

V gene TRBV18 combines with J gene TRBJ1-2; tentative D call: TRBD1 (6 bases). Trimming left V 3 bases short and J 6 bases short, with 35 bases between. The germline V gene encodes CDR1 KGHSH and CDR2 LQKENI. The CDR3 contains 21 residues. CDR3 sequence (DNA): TGTGCCAGCTCACCCTGGGCTAGCACTCGGACAGATAACTTAGCTCGTAATGGCTACACCTTC. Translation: CASSPWASTRTDNLARNGYTF.

CDR3 sequence (DNA): TGTGCCAGAAGCGCGGAAAGGGGGGCCACTGAAGCTTTCTTT. Protein: CARSAERGATEAFF. The V call is TRBV5-3, the J call TRBJ1-1, with D maybe TRBD1 (6 bases). TRBV5-3 is identified as an open reading frame with a role that is uncertain. The CDR3 runs 14 residues. The V end was cut by 4 bases, the J end by 4 bases, with 14 bases between.

CDR3 in DNA: TGTGCCAGCGAGGGGGGCGCTGGGGCCAACGTCCTGACTTTC. Encoded protein: CASEGGAGANVLTF. V and J are TRBV11-2 and TRBJ2-6; D possibly matches TRBD1 or TRBD2 (6 bases each). Per germline, CDR1 SGHAT and CDR2 FQNNGV. The CDR3 loop spans 14 amino acids. The V gene lost 8 bases and the J gene lost 2 bases, with 10 bases spanning the gap.

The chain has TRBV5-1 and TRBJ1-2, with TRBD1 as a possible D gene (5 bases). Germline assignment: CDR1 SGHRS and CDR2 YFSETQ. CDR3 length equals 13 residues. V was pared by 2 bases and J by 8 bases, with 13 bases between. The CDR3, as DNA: TGCGCCAGCAGCTTCGCTGGGGGTCTCGGCTACACCTTC. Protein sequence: CASSFAGGLGYTF. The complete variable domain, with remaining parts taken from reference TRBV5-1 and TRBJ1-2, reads KAGVTQTPRYLIKTRGQQVTLSCSPISGHRSVSWYQQTPGQGLQFLFEYFSETQRNKGNFPGRFSGRQFSNSRSEMNVSTLELGDSALYLCASSFAGGLGYTFGSGTRLTVV.

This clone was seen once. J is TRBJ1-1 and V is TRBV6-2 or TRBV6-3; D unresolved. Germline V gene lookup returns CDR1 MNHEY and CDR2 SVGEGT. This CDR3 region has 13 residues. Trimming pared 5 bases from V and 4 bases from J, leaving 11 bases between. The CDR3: CASSPPGSTEAFF. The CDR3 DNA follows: TGTGCCAGCAGTCCGCCGGGAAGCACTGAAGCTTTCTTT.

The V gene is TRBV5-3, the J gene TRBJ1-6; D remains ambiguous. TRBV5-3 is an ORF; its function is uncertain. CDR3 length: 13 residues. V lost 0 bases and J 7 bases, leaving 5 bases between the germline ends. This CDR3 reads CARSLVGNSPLHF. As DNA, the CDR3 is TGTGCCAGAAGCTTGGTGGGCAATTCACCCCTCCACTTT.

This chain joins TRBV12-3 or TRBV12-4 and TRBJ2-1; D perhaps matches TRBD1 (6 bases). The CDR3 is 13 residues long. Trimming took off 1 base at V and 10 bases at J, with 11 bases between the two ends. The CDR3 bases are TGTGCCAGCAGTTTAGTGAATCAGGGGGAGCAGTTCTTC. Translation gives CASSLVNQGEQFF.

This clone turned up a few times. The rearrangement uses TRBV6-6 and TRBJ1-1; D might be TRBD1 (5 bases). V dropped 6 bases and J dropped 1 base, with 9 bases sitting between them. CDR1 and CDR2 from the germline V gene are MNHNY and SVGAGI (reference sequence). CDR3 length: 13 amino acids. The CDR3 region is CASRFQGNTEAFF. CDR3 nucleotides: TGTGCCAGCAGATTCCAGGGGAACACTGAAGCTTTCTTT.

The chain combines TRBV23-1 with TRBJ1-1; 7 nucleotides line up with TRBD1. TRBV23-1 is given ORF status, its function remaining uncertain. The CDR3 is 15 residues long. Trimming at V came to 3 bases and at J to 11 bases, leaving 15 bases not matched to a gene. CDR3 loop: CASSHRKGGATGAFF. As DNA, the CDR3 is TGCGCCAGCAGTCATAGGAAAGGGGGCGCGACCGGGGCTTTCTTT.